This TCR beta chain was recorded in a study of blood T cell repertoires in COVID-19. Turning to the study itself: COVID-19 samples from acute and convalescent phases originated in the United States, Italy and Spain. Sources were T cells, B-cell-depleted T cells, or PBMCs; the material itself was cDNA or gDNA.

V was pared by 5 bases and J by 0 bases, with 10 bases between. Germline V gene lookup returns CDR1 MNHEY and CDR2 SMNVEV (reference sequence). The CDR3 is 15 residues long. Authors' processing steps: Reference gene primer amplification gave estimated nucleated cell counts. Profiling relied on immunoSEQ multiplex PCR, and the TCRdb table lists in-frame clones only, not all of them. V and J calls plus clone size are reproduced from that table; the DNA served to infer D and trimming. This table holds about 400,000 clones, around nine tenths found once. The chain recombines TRBV27 with TRBJ2-2; possibly TRBD2 for D (5 bases). Sequenced input: peripheral blood. The sequence was obtained from a woman in her 30s with acute or convalescent COVID-19. The CDR3, as DNA: TGTGCCAGCAGTCCCGGCGGGCCGAACACCGGGGAGCTGTTTTTT. Amino acids: CASSPGGPNTGELFF.